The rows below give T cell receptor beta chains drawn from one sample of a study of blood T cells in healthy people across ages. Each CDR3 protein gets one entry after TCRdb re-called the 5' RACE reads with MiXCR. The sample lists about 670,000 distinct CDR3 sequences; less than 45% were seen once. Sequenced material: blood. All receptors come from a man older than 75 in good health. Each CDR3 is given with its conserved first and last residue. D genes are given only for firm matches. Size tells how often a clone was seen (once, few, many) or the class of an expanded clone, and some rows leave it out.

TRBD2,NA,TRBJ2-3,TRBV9,CASSDRTSGGLNTQYF,TGTGCCAGCAGCGATCGGACTAGCGGGGGACTTAATACGCAGTATTTT
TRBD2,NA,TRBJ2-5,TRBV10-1,CASQRDYGETQYF,TGCGCCAGCCAGAGGGACTATGGAGAGACCCAGTACTTC
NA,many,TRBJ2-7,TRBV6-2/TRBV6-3,CASSYPTIYNEQYF,TGTGCCAGCAGTTACCCTACGATCTACAATGAGCAGTACTTC
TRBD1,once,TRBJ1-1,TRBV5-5,CASSPQGTDMNTEAFF,TGTGCCAGCAGCCCACAAGGGACAGATATGAACACTGAAGCTTTCTTT
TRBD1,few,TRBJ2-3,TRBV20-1,CSATSGQGADTQYF,TGCAGTGCCACCTCGGGACAGGGGGCAGATACGCAGTATTTT
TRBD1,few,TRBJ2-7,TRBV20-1,CSARQGASYNEQYF,TGCAGTGCTAGGCAGGGGGCTTCGTACAATGAGCAGTACTTC
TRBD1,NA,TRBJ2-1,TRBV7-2,CASSLRGQGDNEQFF,TGTGCCAGCAGCTTAAGGGGACAGGGAGACAATGAGCAGTTCTTC
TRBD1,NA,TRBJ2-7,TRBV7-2,CASSLAPQGAFEQYF,TGTGCCAGCAGCTTAGCGCCGCAGGGGGCATTCGAGCAGTACTTC
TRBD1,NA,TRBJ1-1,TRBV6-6,CASNPGQGIVEAFF,TGTGCCAGCAACCCGGGACAGGGAATTGTTGAAGCTTTCTTT
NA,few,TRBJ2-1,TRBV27,CASSLSRGYNEQFF,TGTGCCAGCAGTTTATCCCGAGGGTACAATGAGCAGTTCTTC
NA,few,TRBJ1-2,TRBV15,CATSSGLSDGYTF,TGTGCCACCAGCAGTGGGCTCTCCGATGGCTACACCTTC
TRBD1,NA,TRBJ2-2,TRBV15,CATSRLGQVSYVGELFF,TGTGCCACCAGCAGACTGGGACAGGTATCCTATGTCGGGGAGCTGTTTTTT
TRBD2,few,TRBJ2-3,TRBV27,CASSFRRLAGGSTDTQYF,TGTGCCAGCAGTTTCCGCCGCCTAGCGGGGGGGAGCACAGATACGCAGTATTTT
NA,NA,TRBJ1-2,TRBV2,CASSYSAGYTF,TGTGCCAGCAGTTACAGCGCCGGCTACACCTTC
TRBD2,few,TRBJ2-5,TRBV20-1,CSQSGRVGETQYF,TGCAGTCAGAGCGGGAGGGTAGGAGAGACCCAGTACTTC
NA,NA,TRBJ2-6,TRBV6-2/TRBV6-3,CASRGASAGANVLTF,TGTGCCAGCAGGGGAGCCTCTGCCGGGGCCAACGTCCTGACTTTC
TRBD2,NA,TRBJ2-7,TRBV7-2,CASSLATSGGARGSEQYF,TGTGCCAGCAGCTTAGCTACTAGCGGGGGGGCAAGGGGTAGCGAGCAGTACTTC
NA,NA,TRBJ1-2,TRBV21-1,CASSHTDRESYGYTF,TGTGCCAGCAGCCATACGGACAGGGAAAGCTATGGCTACACCTTC
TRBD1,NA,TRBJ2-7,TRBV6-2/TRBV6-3,CASIPGQGIPPYEQYF,TGTGCCAGCATTCCGGGACAGGGTATCCCGCCCTACGAGCAGTACTTC
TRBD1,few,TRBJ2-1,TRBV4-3,CASSQPGQGTYNEQFF,TGCGCCAGCAGCCAACCGGGACAGGGGACCTACAATGAGCAGTTCTTC
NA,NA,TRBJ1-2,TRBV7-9,CASSLGGGRLYGYTF,TGTGCCAGCAGCCTTGGTGGGGGGCGTTTGTATGGCTACACCTTC
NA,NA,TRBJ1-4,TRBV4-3,CASSQDEDRNEKLFF,TGCGCCAGCAGCCAAGACGAGGACAGAAATGAAAAACTGTTTTTT
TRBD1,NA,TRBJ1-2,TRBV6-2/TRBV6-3,CAREQTGDYGYTF,TGTGCCAGAGAACAGACAGGGGACTATGGCTACACCTTC
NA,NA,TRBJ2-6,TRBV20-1,CSASLRQAAGANVLTF,TGCAGTGCTAGTCTACGACAGGCGGCTGGGGCCAACGTCCTGACTTTC
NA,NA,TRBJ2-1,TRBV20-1,CSARGGRQVNEQFF,TGCAGTGCTAGAGGCGGTCGACAGGTAAATGAGCAGTTCTTC
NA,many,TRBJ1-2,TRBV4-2,CASSQEKLVRDYGYTF,TGTGCCAGCAGCCAAGAGAAGTTGGTACGAGACTATGGCTACACCTTC
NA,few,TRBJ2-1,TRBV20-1,CSARQNYNEQFF,TGCAGTGCTAGACAGAACTACAATGAGCAGTTCTTC
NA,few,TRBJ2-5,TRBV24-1,CATSERWAQETQYF,TGTGCCACCAGTGAACGGTGGGCGCAAGAGACCCAGTACTTC
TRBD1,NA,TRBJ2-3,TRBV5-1,CASSSTGTFPGTQYF,TGCGCCAGCAGCTCGACAGGGACGTTTCCAGGTACGCAGTATTTT
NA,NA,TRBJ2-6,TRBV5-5,CASSPDTRVFKYAGGANVLTF,TGTGCCAGCAGCCCGGATACGAGGGTATTTAAGTATGCGGGAGGGGCCAACGTCCTGACTTTC
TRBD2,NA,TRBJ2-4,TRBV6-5,CASSYARTSGRGGNEQYF,TGTGCCAGCAGTTACGCAAGGACTAGCGGGAGAGGGGGCAATGAGCAGTACTTC
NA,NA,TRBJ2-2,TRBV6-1,CASSGRSGGGSNTGEPFF,TGTGCCAGCAGTGGGCGGTCTGGCGGGGGCTCGAACACCGGGGAGCCGTTTTTT
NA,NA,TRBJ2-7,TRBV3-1,CASSQRGGSYEQYF,TGTGCCAGCAGCCAGCGAGGAGGGTCCTACGAGCAGTACTTC
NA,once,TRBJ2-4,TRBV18,CASSGPLEGKNIQYF,TGTGCCAGCTCCGGCCCCCTCGAAGGCAAAAACATTCAGTACTTC
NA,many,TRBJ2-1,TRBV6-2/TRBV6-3,CASSPQGPHEQFF,TGTGCCAGCAGTCCACAGGGCCCCCATGAGCAGTTCTTC
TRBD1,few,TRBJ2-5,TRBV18,CASSPATGGVEETQYF,TGTGCCAGCTCACCAGCGACAGGGGGCGTCGAGGAGACCCAGTACTTC
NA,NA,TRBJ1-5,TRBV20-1,CSATSRGRGNQPQHF,TGCAGTGCTACCTCTCGGGGAAGAGGCAATCAGCCCCAGCATTTT
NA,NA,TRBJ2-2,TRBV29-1,CSVVTQPNTGELFF,TGCAGCGTTGTGACCCAGCCGAACACCGGGGAGCTGTTTTTT
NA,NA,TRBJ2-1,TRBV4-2,CASSQEDRRNEQFF,TGTGCCAGCAGCCAAGAAGACCGTCGGAATGAGCAGTTCTTC